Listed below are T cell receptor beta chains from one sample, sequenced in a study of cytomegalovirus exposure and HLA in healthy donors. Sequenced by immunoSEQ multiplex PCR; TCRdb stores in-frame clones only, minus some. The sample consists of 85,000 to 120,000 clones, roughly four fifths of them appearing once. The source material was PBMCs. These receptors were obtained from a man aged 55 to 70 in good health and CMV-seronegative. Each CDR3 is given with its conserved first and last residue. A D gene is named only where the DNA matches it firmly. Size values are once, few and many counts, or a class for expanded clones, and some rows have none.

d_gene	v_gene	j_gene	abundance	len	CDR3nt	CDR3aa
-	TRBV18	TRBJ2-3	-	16	TGTGCCAGCTCACCTGGAACGCCGGCGGGTCCAGATACGCAGTATTTT	CASSPGTPAGPDTQYF
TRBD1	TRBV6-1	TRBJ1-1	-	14	TGTGCCAGCAGTGGGCAGGGGGCGGGCACTGAAGCTTTCTTT	CASSGQGAGTEAFF
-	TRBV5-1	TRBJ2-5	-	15	TGCGCCAGCAGCTTGGCCAACGGGGGGCGGGAGACCCAGTACTTC	CASSLANGGRETQYF
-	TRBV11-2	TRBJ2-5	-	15	TGTGCCAGCAGCTTTAGAGGCAGGGGCTCTCGGACCCAGTACTTC	CASSFRGRGSRTQYF
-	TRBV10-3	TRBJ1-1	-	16	TGTGCCATCAGGGCCGACCCCGGGACATCGGGGCCTGAAGCTTTCTTT	CAIRADPGTSGPEAFF
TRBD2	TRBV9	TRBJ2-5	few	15	TGTGCCAGCAGCGACACCGGGGGGGCCCAAGAGACCCAGTACTTC	CASSDTGGAQETQYF
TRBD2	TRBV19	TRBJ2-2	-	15	TGTGCCAGTAGAACTAGCGGGGGGTACGCCGGGGAGCTGTTTTTT	CASRTSGGYAGELFF
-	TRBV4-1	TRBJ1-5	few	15	TGCGCCAGCAGCCCGGAAGAGGGAATAGGTCAGCCCCAGCATTTT	CASSPEEGIGQPQHF
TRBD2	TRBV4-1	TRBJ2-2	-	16	TGCGCCAGCAGCCAAAGCGGGGCAGCTTCTGCCGGGGAGCTGTTTTTT	CASSQSGAASAGELFF
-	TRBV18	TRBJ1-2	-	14	TGTGCCAGCTCACCGGTGGGCGACGCCTATGGCTACACCTTC	CASSPVGDAYGYTF
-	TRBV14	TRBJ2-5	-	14	TGTGCCAGCAGCCCTAAACAGAAGGTGGAGACCCAGTACTTC	CASSPKQKVETQYF
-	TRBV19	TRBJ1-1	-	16	TGTGCCAGTAGTAAGCCAGGTGGGGCTAGGAACACTGAAGCTTTCTTT	CASSKPGGARNTEAFF
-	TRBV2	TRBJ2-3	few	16	TGTGCCAGCAGGGCCGGGACTTCCCCGAGCACAGATACGCAGTATTTT	CASRAGTSPSTDTQYF
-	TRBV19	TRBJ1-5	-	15	TGTGCCAGTAGTCCTCCCGGGGGGCGGTATCAGCCCCAGCATTTT	CASSPPGGRYQPQHF
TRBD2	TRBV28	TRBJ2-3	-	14	TGTGCCAGCAGTTTATCGGGACTAGCGGGGCGGTGGTATTTT	CASSLSGLAGRWYF
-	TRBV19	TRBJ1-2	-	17	TGTGCCAGTAGTAGGGGAAGGGGGGGAGAGATCCACTATGGCTACACCTTC	CASSRGRGGEIHYGYTF
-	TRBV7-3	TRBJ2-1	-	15	TGTGCCAGCAGCGTTAGTGGGAGCTCCTACAATGAGCAGTTCTTC	CASSVSGSSYNEQFF
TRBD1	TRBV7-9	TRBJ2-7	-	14	TGTGCCAGCAGCTCGGGACAGAGATACTACGAGCAGTACTTC	CASSSGQRYYEQYF
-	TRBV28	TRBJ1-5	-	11	TGTGCCAGCACGAGCAATCAGCCCCAGCATTTT	CASTSNQPQHF
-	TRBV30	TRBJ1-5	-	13	TGTGCCTGGAGTGGGGGGCGGTATCAGCCCCAGCATTTT	CAWSGGRYQPQHF
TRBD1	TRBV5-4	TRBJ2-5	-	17	TGTGCCAGCAGCCGACCCCCTGGACAGGGGGGGATAGAGACCCAGTACTTC	CASSRPPGQGGIETQYF
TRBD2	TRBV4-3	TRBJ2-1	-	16	TGCGCCAGCAGCCAAGATTTAAAGGGAGGGGACAATGAGCAGTTCTTC	CASSQDLKGGDNEQFF
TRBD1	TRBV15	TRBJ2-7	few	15	TGTGCCACCAGCCCACCCGGGGACAGAGCCTACGAGCAGTACTTC	CATSPPGDRAYEQYF
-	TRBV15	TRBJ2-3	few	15	TGTGCCACCAGCAGAGATGTGAGAAGCACAGATACGCAGTATTTT	CATSRDVRSTDTQYF
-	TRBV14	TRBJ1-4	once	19	TGTGCCAGCAGCCTACTTCCGGGTCAGGGAAGGGGGACTAATGAAAAACTGTTTTTT	CASSLLPGQGRGTNEKLFF
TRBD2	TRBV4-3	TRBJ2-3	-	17	TGCGCCAGCAGCCAAACGAGCGGGGGGGTATTCACAGATACGCAGTATTTT	CASSQTSGGVFTDTQYF